Below, 13 T cell receptor beta chains from the same sample are listed, as sequenced in a study of regulatory T cells in long-lasting Graves disease (dated by TCRdb to 2020 to 2022). The time point label for this specimen denotes: persistent/refractory GD, antithyroid drugs over 5 years with positive TRAb. For both TCR sequencing and RNA sequencing, RNA was extracted from PBMCs using TRIzol. To prepare the library, multiplex PCR was applied. Instrument used: Illumina HiSeq 4000. iRepertoire HTBI primers and Arm-PCR amplification of CDR3 regions were used to construct TCR beta libraries. In TCRdb, the public reads were trimmed at Q25 with fastp and aligned with MiXCR, with productive beta chains retained. Every distinct CDR3 protein forms one entry, paired with its most common genes and DNA. In this sample the table shows over 300,000 distinct CDR3 sequences, 15% to 20% of which occur a single time. The ten largest account for 25% to 35% of the sample.

Sequenced here: peripheral blood mononuclear cells (PBMCs), sampled when the disease was refractory, from a patient treated with antithyroid drugs. These receptors all come from a female donor with Graves disease.

This clonotype was detected ten times or more. This chain links TRBV5-6 with TRBJ1-6; TRBD1 might be the D (6 bases). CDR3 length equals 14 residues. Between the trimmed V and J ends, which lost 2 bases and 7 bases, there was a span of 10 bases. Germline lookup yields CDR1 SGHDT and CDR2 YYEEEE. This chain's CDR3 is CASSFGTPNSPLHF. The DNA for the CDR3 is TGTGCCAGCAGCTTTGGGACACCAAATTCACCCCTCCACTTT.

This clonotype appeared a few times. This chain connects TRBV6-1 to TRBJ1-3, with unresolved D. Germline CDR1 MNHNS, CDR2 SASEGT. V was shortened by 7 bases and J by 1 base, with 11 bases between the two germline ends. The CDR3 sequence is 14 residues long. The CDR3 region is CASTKGSSGNTIYF. The CDR3 DNA reads as TGTGCCAGCACCAAGGGCTCTTCTGGAAACACCATATATTTT.

This clonotype was counted a few times. The CDR3 loop reads CSVGRDSGANVLTF. CDR3 DNA: TGCAGCGTAGGGAGGGACTCTGGGGCCAACGTCCTGACTTTC. The V call is TRBV29-1, the J call TRBJ2-6; 7 bases line up with TRBD2. CDR1 is SQVTM, CDR2 ANQGSEA, per germline. The CDR3 covers 14 residues. With 6 bases clipped from V and 0 bases from J, the junction kept 2 bases outside the gene matches.

This clonotype was detected ten times or more. This chain connects TRBV2 to TRBJ2-7, with D uncertain. V dropped 2 bases and J dropped 2 bases, with 4 bases sitting between them. The V gene's germline CDR1 is SNHLY and CDR2 FYNNEI. The CDR3 is made up of 12 amino acids. CDR3 nucleotide sequence: TGTGCCAGCAGTGAATACCCCTACGAGCAGTACTTC. Translated: CASSEYPYEQYF.

This clonotype occurred many times. This chain links TRBV6-1 with TRBJ1-5; D uncertain. CDR3 length equals 14 residues. CDR1 MNHNS and CDR2 SASEGT come from the germline V gene. With 1 base removed from V and 2 bases from J, the gap between germline ends came to 6 bases. The CDR3 DNA sequence: TGTGCCAGCAGTGAAGTTGGGGGCAATCAGCCCCAGCATTTT. Translated, it gives CASSEVGGNQPQHF.

This clonotype was counted at least ten times. The rearrangement uses TRBV7-2 and TRBJ2-5; no clear D. CDR3 length: 14 amino acids. V was cut by 7 bases and J by 5 bases, with 17 bases left in between. The germline V gene has CDR1 SGHTA and CDR2 FQGNSA. The DNA for the CDR3 is TGTGCCAGCACCCGGGTCTATACCGGGGAGACCCAGTACTTC. Translating gives CASTRVYTGETQYF.

The CDR3 DNA is TGTGCCATCAGTGAGGGGCCTTTTAATGAGCAGTTCTTC. Amino acid sequence: CAISEGPFNEQFF. This chain connects TRBV10-3 to TRBJ2-1; D is unresolved. The CDR3 is 13 amino acids. The germline V gene has CDR1 ENHRY and CDR2 SYGVKD. V was trimmed by 2 bases and J by 7 bases, leaving 9 bases between them.

V gene TRBV3-1 combines with J gene TRBJ1-5, with D possibly being TRBD1 (6 bases). This CDR3 spans 15 amino acids. Looked up from germline, CDR1 is LGHDT and CDR2 is YNNKEL (reference sequence). Trimming removed 5 bases at V and 1 base at J, with 12 bases between. CDR3 residues: CASSFTTGSNQPQHF. The CDR3 bases are TGTGCCAGCAGCTTCACGACAGGCAGCAATCAGCCCCAGCATTTT.

This clonotype came up many times. J is TRBJ2-5 and V is TRBV7-8, with 7 bases aligning to TRBD2. The germline V gene has CDR1 SGHVS and CDR2 FQNEAQ. The CDR3 spans 15 residues. After removal of 1 base from V and 1 base from J, the junction contained 3 bases not matched to a gene. The CDR3 region is CASSLVGTTQETQYF. CDR3 DNA: TGTGCCAGCAGCTTAGTTGGGACTACCCAAGAGACCCAGTACTTC.

This clonotype was counted at least ten times. This chain connects TRBV7-9 to TRBJ2-5; D is undetermined. The CDR3 is made up of 15 amino acids. Germline CDR1 SEHNR, CDR2 FQNEAQ (reference sequence). V was pared by 5 bases and J by 7 bases, with 20 bases between. The CDR3 protein is CASSLDQPPWGTQYF. The DNA of the CDR3 is TGTGCCAGCAGCCTAGACCAACCACCTTGGGGGACCCAGTACTTC.

This clonotype turned up a few times. The chain recombines TRBV7-9 with TRBJ2-5, with 8 bases aligning to TRBD2. V trimming: 5 bases; J trimming: 1 base; junction bases outside the gene matches: 6. The germline gives CDR1 SEHNR, CDR2 FQNEAQ (reference sequence). The CDR3 has 15 residues. The CDR3 DNA reads TGTGCCAGCAGCCCGTGGAGCGGGGGCCAAGAGACCCAGTACTTC. It encodes CASSPWSGGQETQYF.

This clonotype has at least ten counts. V usage is TRBV2 and J usage is TRBJ2-5; D is uncertain. V was clipped by 6 bases and J by 1 base, with 0 bases between them. In germline, CDR1 is SNHLY, CDR2 FYNNEI. This CDR3 spans 10 amino acids. CDR3 sequence: CASSQETQYF. In DNA, the CDR3 is TGTGCCAGCAGCCAAGAGACCCAGTACTTC.

Ten or more counts support this clonotype. This chain uses TRBV20-1 with TRBJ2-7; 12 bases agree with TRBD1. Per the germline V gene, CDR1 is DFQATT and CDR2 is SNEGSKA (reference sequence). This CDR3 spans 16 amino acids. The trim removed 6 bases at V and 4 bases at J, leaving 13 bases unmatched. CDR3 residues: CSAIPLPGQGAYEQYF. CDR3 nucleotide sequence: TGCAGTGCAATACCGCTTCCGGGACAGGGGGCTTACGAGCAGTACTTC.